These 17 T cell receptor beta chains originate from one sample sequenced in a study of regulatory T cells in long-lasting Graves disease. According to the study, TCR beta libraries were built with iRepertoire HTBI primers and CDR3-region Arm-PCR. TCRdb re-derived calls from the multiplex PCR reads in MiXCR, one entry per CDR3 protein. The sample lists 700,000 or so distinct CDR3 sequences, around 30% seen once, with around 42% in the top ten. Time point of the sample: persistent/refractory GD, antithyroid drugs over 5 years with positive TRAb. PBMCs were the source of the RNA used for TCR sequencing. The sequencing used peripheral blood mononuclear cells (PBMCs), collected when the disease was refractory, from a patient treated with antithyroid drugs. These TCRs come from a female donor with Graves disease.

As concerns this clonotype: It may be a read error: a sequence one base away is much more abundant. The V and J genes are TRBV28 and TRBJ1-1, with D uncertain. Germline values: CDR1 MDHEN, CDR2 SYDVKM. The germline V and J ends were trimmed by 2 bases and 7 bases, with 5 bases remaining between them. This CDR3 has 11 amino acids. CDR3 in amino acids: CASSLLDEAFF. DNA for the CDR3: TGTGCCAGCAGTTTACTTGATGAAGCTTTCTTT.

This clonotype has only a few counts. The chain is built from TRBV30 and TRBJ1-5; D perhaps matches TRBD1 (6 bases). Germline loops: CDR1 GTSNPN, CDR2 SVGIG (reference sequence). V was trimmed by 4 bases and J by 4 bases, leaving 14 bases between them. This CDR3 comprises 14 residues. The CDR3 DNA reads TGTGCCTGGACTCTCGGACAGACAAATCAGCCCCAGCATTTT. Translating gives CAWTLGQTNQPQHF.

This clonotype has just a few counts. V usage is TRBV28 and J usage is TRBJ1-2; tentative D call: TRBD1 (6 bases). V lost 5 bases, J lost 6 bases, and 16 bases lay in between. Per the germline V gene, CDR1 is MDHEN and CDR2 is SYDVKM. This CDR3 has 14 residues. The CDR3 DNA follows: TGTGCCAGCAGTGAGGGGGGGGGGCTGGATGGCTACACCTTC. Translated: CASSEGGGLDGYTF.

This clonotype was recorded a few times. Here the CDR3 reads CAWNRNDEKLFF. The CDR3 region has the DNA TGTGCCTGGAACAGGAATGACGAAAAACTGTTTTTT. The V and J genes are TRBV30 and TRBJ1-4, with a tentative D call TRBD1 (5 bases). The CDR3 covers 12 residues. V was trimmed by 4 bases and J by 8 bases, leaving 11 bases between them. Germline loops: CDR1 GTSNPN, CDR2 SVGIG (reference sequence).

The table lists this clonotype with a few counts. The V and J genes are TRBV7-6 and TRBJ1-1, with D perhaps matching TRBD1 (6 bases). Looked up from germline, CDR1 is SGHVS and CDR2 is FNYEAQ. This CDR3 is 14 amino acids long. With 1 base removed from V and 8 bases from J, the gap between germline ends came to 14 bases. DNA for the CDR3: TGTGCCAGCAGCTTAGGGGGGGCTGTCGGAGAAGCTTTCTTT. Translation: CASSLGGAVGEAFF.

This clonotype occurred many times. The CDR3 reads CASSSPSLTGGLTGELFF. CDR3 coding DNA: TGTGCCAGCAGTTCTCCCAGCCTGACAGGGGGCTTGACCGGGGAGCTGTTTTTT. This chain links TRBV12-3 or TRBV12-4 with TRBJ2-2; 10 positions match TRBD1. The CDR3 runs 18 residues. The junction had 13 bases not matched to a gene; V was cut back by 4 bases and J by 5 bases.

V gene TRBV15 combines with J gene TRBJ1-1, with TRBD1 identical over 11 bases. CDR3 length equals 16 residues. V gave up 5 bases and J gave up 4 bases; unmatched junction bases: 9. Germline loops: CDR1 LNHNV, CDR2 YYDKDF (reference sequence). CDR3 DNA sequence: TGTGCCACCAGCCGGGCTTCAGGGACAGGGGGCACTGAAGCTTTCTTT. It yields the protein CATSRASGTGGTEAFF.

This clonotype has just a few counts. The V call is TRBV6-1, the J call TRBJ2-7; D possibly corresponds to TRBD1 (5 bases). The germline gives CDR1 MNHNS, CDR2 SASEGT. CDR3 length: 15 amino acids. Trimming left V 2 bases short and J 4 bases short, with 15 bases between. The CDR3 DNA follows: TGTGCCAGCAGTGAACTCCGGCGACAGACATACGAGCAGTACTTC. Amino acid sequence: CASSELRRQTYEQYF.

This clonotype has a count of ten or more. V usage is TRBV15 and J usage is TRBJ2-5; 8 bases agree with TRBD2. The germline CDR1 and CDR2 sequences are LNHNV and YYDKDF (reference sequence). V dropped 0 bases and J dropped 4; count of bases not matched to a gene: 13. This CDR3 is built from 18 residues. The CDR3 spells CATSRDLREAGAGETQYF. The CDR3 bases are TGTGCCACCAGCAGAGACCTAAGGGAAGCGGGAGCCGGAGAGACCCAGTACTTC.

This clonotype was counted ten times or more. The J gene is TRBJ2-5, the V gene TRBV19, with D unresolved. This CDR3 has 11 residues. The V end was cut by 0 bases, the J end by 5 bases, with 1 base between. Germline V gives CDR1 LNHDA, CDR2 SQIVND (reference sequence). The CDR3 here is CASSIEETQYF. CDR3 coding DNA: TGTGCCAGTAGTATAGAGGAGACCCAGTACTTC.

This clonotype came up many times. The chain carries TRBV11-2 and TRBJ1-5; D gene unclear. With 5 bases removed from V and 4 bases from J, the gap between germline ends came to 21 bases. The germline gives CDR1 SGHAT, CDR2 FQNNGV. The CDR3 extends over 17 amino acids. CDR3 sequence (DNA): TGTGCCAGCAGCCCGCGTCCGGGGATAAGTGAGAATCAGCCCCAGCATTTT. Protein: CASSPRPGISENQPQHF. Using reference TRBV11-2 and TRBJ1-5 for the parts outside the CDR3, the full variable domain is EAGVAQSPRYKIIEKRQSVAFWCNPISGHATLYWYQQILGQGPKLLIQFQNNGVVDDSQLPKDRFSAERLKGVDSTLKIQPAKLEDSAVYLCASSPRPGISENQPQHFGDGTRLSIL.

The sample holds a few counts of this clonotype. This chain uses TRBV7-3 with TRBJ1-1; no clear D gene. This CDR3 comprises 16 residues. V was pared by 2 bases and J by 2 bases, with 15 bases between. Germline V gene sequence: CDR1 SGHTA, CDR2 FQGTGA. The CDR3 bases are TGTGCCAGCAGCTTACTATCTCCGAGCCTTAACACTGAAGCTTTCTTT. Translation: CASSLLSPSLNTEAFF.

The chain's CDR3 is CSVGVYTEAFF. The CDR3 DNA is TGCAGCGTGGGGGTTTACACTGAAGCTTTCTTT. This chain links TRBV29-1 with TRBJ1-1; tentatively, D is TRBD1 (5 bases). With 6 bases removed from V and 3 bases from J, the gap between germline ends came to 8 bases. The CDR3 totals 11 residues. The germline V gene encodes CDR1 SQVTM and CDR2 ANQGSEA.

The chain links TRBV2 to TRBJ2-3, with 14 bases fitting TRBD2. Trimming removed 4 bases from V and 6 bases from J; junction bases left unmatched: 6. Germline-derived CDR1 and CDR2 are SNHLY and FYNNEI. The CDR3 sequence is 16 residues long. The CDR3 DNA reads as TGTGCCAGCAGTGTGACTAGCGGGAGGGCCGGGGATACGCAGTATTTT. As protein: CASSVTSGRAGDTQYF.

This clonotype was counted at least ten times. The chain carries TRBV2 and TRBJ1-5; a weak D match, TRBD1 (5 bases). V was trimmed by 5 bases and J by 3 bases, leaving 14 bases between them. CDR3 length: 15 residues. Germline V CDR1 and CDR2: SNHLY, FYNNEI. CDR3 bases: TGTGCCAGCAGTAGCTACCCCAGGGACAATCAGCCCCAGCATTTT. Its translation: CASSSYPRDNQPQHF.

The genes are TRBV12-3 or TRBV12-4 and TRBJ1-4; 10 nucleotides line up with TRBD1. This CDR3 has 18 amino acids. The V segment lost 0 bases and the J segment 2 bases; nucleotides outside the gene matches: 6. The CDR3 sequence is CASSLAGTGASTNEKLFF. CDR3 in DNA: TGTGCCAGCAGTTTAGCCGGGACAGGGGCAAGCACTAATGAAAAACTGTTTTTT.

This chain joins TRBV19 and TRBJ2-3; 9 bases are a match to TRBD2. The trim removed 3 bases at V and 4 bases at J, leaving 5 bases unmatched. Germline loops: CDR1 LNHDA, CDR2 SQIVND (reference sequence). The CDR3 extends over 15 amino acids. CDR3 sequence (DNA): TGTGCCAGTAGTATTAATAGCGGGAGTGCAGATACGCAGTATTTT. Protein: CASSINSGSADTQYF.